A single sample is the source of the 4 T cell receptor beta chains below, sequenced in a study of read filtering for tumor transcriptome and immune sequencing. The library was built from about 400 ng RNA with molecular barcoded adaptors for alpha/delta and beta/gamma chains. One entry per CDR3 protein results from TCRdb running MiXCR on the reads. The repertoire holds approximately 560 distinct CDR3 sequences, approximately 82% seen once, with roughly 44% in the top ten. Sequencing input: a population of CD138-negative cells sorted from bone marrow. The receptors originated from a donor at least 40 years old with multiple myeloma. This table probably holds off-target reads from a library built for another chain.

V and J are TRBV6-2 or TRBV6-3 and TRBJ1-5; no clear D gene. The germline V and J ends were trimmed by 4 bases and 9 bases, with 7 bases remaining between them. Per germline, CDR1 MNHEY and CDR2 SVGEGT. This CDR3 spans 11 amino acids. The chain's CDR3 is CASSFGGPQHF. DNA of the CDR3: TGTGCCAGCAGTTTTGGCGGGCCCCAGCATTTT.

The rearrangement joins TRBV10-3 to TRBJ2-1; D gene uncertain. This CDR3 contains 14 residues. V dropped 4 bases and J dropped 5 bases, with 12 bases sitting between them. Germline V gene data show CDR1 as ENHRY and CDR2 as SYGVKD. CDR3 DNA: TGTGCCATCAGTGCAGGAAACCAGCACAATGAGCAGTTCTTC. It is translated as CAISAGNQHNEQFF.

The chain links TRBV29-1 to TRBJ2-4, with unresolved D. The CDR3 extends over 12 amino acids. The germline V gene encodes CDR1 SQVTM and CDR2 ANQGSEA. With 4 bases removed from V and 9 bases from J, the gap between germline ends came to 13 bases. The CDR3 nucleotides are TGCAGCGTTGGTGGACGGTCGGGCATTCAGTACTTC. Its translation: CSVGGRSGIQYF.

This clonotype was found a few times. The rearrangement joins TRBV18 to TRBJ1-1; the D gene is possibly TRBD1 (5 bases). Germline values: CDR1 KGHSH, CDR2 LQKENI. V lost 5 bases, J lost 1 base, and 11 bases lay in between. The CDR3 covers 14 residues. This chain's CDR3 is CASSTSGANTEAFF. The CDR3 DNA reads as TGTGCCAGCTCAACGAGCGGGGCGAACACTGAAGCTTTCTTT.